A single sample is the source of the 14 T cell receptor beta chains below, sequenced in a study of T cell responses to AZD1222 COVID-19 vaccine. The table came from immunoSEQ multiplex PCR; TCRdb's copy has only in-frame clones and leaves some out. Found here are around 110,000 clones, around 91% of them singletons; the top ten hold less than 25%. The material was peripheral blood, obtained on day 0 of AZD1222 vaccination. The source is an adult in good health.

This chain links TRBV29-1 with TRBJ1-2; D uncertain. Deletions cut 8 bases from V and 5 bases from J, with 15 bases between. Germline CDR1 and CDR2: SQVTM and ANQGSEA. CDR3 size: 12 residues. As DNA, the CDR3 is TGCAGCAGTTGGGCGGTGGATTATGGCTACACCTTC. This translates into CSSWAVDYGYTF.

The chain joins TRBV9 to TRBJ2-3; D gene ambiguous. Trimming removed 4 bases from V and 1 base from J, with 4 bases in between. Germline CDR1 is SGDLS and CDR2 is YYNGEE. The CDR3 covers 12 residues. This chain's CDR3 is CASSSGTDTQYF. DNA for the CDR3: TGTGCCAGCAGCTCCGGCACAGATACGCAGTATTTT. Looking up the rest from reference TRBV9 and TRBJ2-3 gives the full variable domain: DSGVTQTPKHLITATGQRVTLRCSPRSGDLSVYWYQQSLDQGLQFLIQYYNGEERAKGNILERFSAQQFPDLHSELNLSSLELGDSALYFCASSSGTDTQYFGPGTRLTVL.

This rearrangement joins TRBV5-6 to TRBJ2-3, with 11 nucleotides matching TRBD2. V gave up 5 bases and J gave up 3 bases; unmatched junction bases: 14. The CDR3 runs to 18 residues. The V gene's germline CDR1 is SGHDT and CDR2 YYEEEE. CDR3 in DNA: TGTGCCAGCAGGGAACTAGCGGGGGTGACCCTAGGAACAGATACGCAGTATTTT. It is translated as CASRELAGVTLGTDTQYF.

This chain joins TRBV12-3 or TRBV12-4 and TRBJ1-1, with D perhaps matching TRBD1 (5 bases). Trimming removed 3 bases from V and 7 bases from J, with 9 bases in between. The CDR3 is 12 residues long. The CDR3 reads CASSFGGVEAFF. The CDR3 nucleotides are TGTGCCAGCAGTTTTGGGGGGGTTGAAGCTTTCTTT.

The V call is TRBV21-1, the J call TRBJ2-7. TRBV21-1 has pseudogene status. The CDR3 is 12 amino acids. For the CDR3, the DNA is TGTGCCAGCGGGGTCGGACCCTACGAGCAGTACTTC. Translation gives CASGVGPYEQYF.

This chain joins TRBV3-1 (or the pseudogene TRBV3-2) and TRBJ2-1; 10 bases align to TRBD2. Per germline, CDR1 LGHDT and CDR2 YNNKEL (reference sequence). V trimming: 3 bases; J trimming: 4 bases; junction bases outside the gene matches: 6. The CDR3 length is 16 residues. CDR3 in amino acids: CASSQALAGLYNEQFF. CDR3 nucleotides: TGTGCCAGCAGCCAGGCACTAGCGGGGTTATACAATGAGCAGTTCTTC.

The chain has TRBV6-4 and TRBJ1-5; D remains unclear. CDR3 length equals 15 residues. CDR1 MRHNA and CDR2 SNTAGT come from the germline V gene. Trimming left V 6 bases short and J 2 bases short, with 14 bases between. The CDR3 DNA sequence: TGTGCCAGCAGCCCGACGGTAACAGGCAATCAGCCCCAGCATTTT. Residues: CASSPTVTGNQPQHF.

This sequence joins TRBV12-3 or TRBV12-4 and TRBJ2-7; the D gene is possibly TRBD2 (5 bases). The CDR3 has 13 residues. Trimming stripped 5 bases from V and 6 bases from J, with 14 bases between. The CDR3 protein is CASSERIGLEQYF. In nucleotides, the CDR3 is TGTGCCAGCAGTGAGAGGATTGGACTCGAGCAGTACTTC.

As concerns this clone: The same CDR3 can be traced to other DNA sequences in this sample. The chain links TRBV6-5 to TRBJ2-3, with TRBD1 matching over 8 bases. Trimming removed 6 bases from V and 2 bases from J; junction bases left unmatched: 7. CDR3 length: 15 amino acids. Germline CDR1 and CDR2: MNHEY and SVGAGI. The chain's CDR3 is CASRPGQGLTDTQYF. CDR3 bases: TGTGCCAGCAGACCCGGACAGGGACTCACAGATACGCAGTATTTT.

This chain connects TRBV19 to TRBJ2-7; the match to TRBD2 covers 12 bases. Germline trimming cut 5 bases from V and 3 bases from J; bases unmatched to any gene: 2. In germline, CDR1 is LNHDA, CDR2 SQIVND (reference sequence). This CDR3 comprises 14 residues. The CDR3 here is CASSVTSGGYEQYF. The CDR3 DNA reads TGTGCCAGTAGTGTGACTAGCGGGGGCTACGAGCAGTACTTC.

This rearrangement joins TRBV19 to TRBJ2-7; no clear D. V dropped 10 bases and J dropped 3 bases, with 22 bases sitting between them. The CDR3 is made up of 15 amino acids. From germline, CDR1 is LNHDA and CDR2 SQIVND (reference sequence). CDR3: CATTASDLPNYEQYF. The CDR3 nucleotides read TGTGCCACCACGGCGTCGGACCTACCTAACTACGAGCAGTACTTC.

The V call is TRBV21-1, the J call TRBJ1-6. TRBV21-1 is a known pseudogene. This CDR3 region has 17 residues. Here the CDR3 reads CASSKCLEGKDGSPLHF. In DNA, the CDR3 is TGTGCCAGCAGCAAATGCCTTGAAGGGAAGGACGGTTCACCCCTCCACTTT.

The chain joins TRBV4-3 to TRBJ2-5; D gene unclear. V was clipped by 0 bases and J by 2 bases, with 22 bases between them. Germline-derived CDR1 and CDR2 are LGHNA and YSLEER. The CDR3 is 19 residues long. The CDR3 sequence: CASSQDPTAGPTSQETQYF. CDR3 coding DNA: TGCGCCAGCAGCCAAGACCCAACCGCAGGTCCGACCTCTCAAGAGACCCAGTACTTC.

The chain employs TRBV7-8 and TRBJ2-1; 7 bases fit TRBD1. This CDR3 is 14 amino acids long. From germline, CDR1 is SGHVS and CDR2 FQNEAQ. The J segment lost 5 bases and the V segment lost 4 bases, leaving 5 bases of the junction unmatched. CDR3 sequence reads: CASSYYDRDNEQFF. The CDR3 DNA reads as TGTGCCAGCAGCTATTATGACAGGGACAATGAGCAGTTCTTC.